Following are 7 T cell receptor beta chains from one sample sequenced in a study of T cells in lung cancer brain metastases (dated by TCRdb to 2017 to 2018). The receptor library was made with the immunoSEQ multiplex PCR assay. Drawn from immuneACCESS, this table holds only the in-frame rearrangements with V and J called that TCRdb kept. Clones are partly lost; checked studies trace under half to an unresolved V gene and leave the rest unexplained. For this sample there are roughly 6,600 clones; more than 80% appear just once. 4.9% of the sample rests with the top ten. Input material: tumor tissue from the primary lung tumor. The cell subset or site label, read with the paper, signifies: primary lung cancer lesion. Receptors were obtained from a middle-aged man with non-small cell lung cancer.

The gene calls are TRBV30 and TRBJ2-2, with a weak D call TRBD2 (5 bases). There are 14 residues in the CDR3. V lost 4 bases, J lost 4 bases, and 13 bases lay in between. Germline assignment: CDR1 GTSNPN and CDR2 SVGIG (reference sequence). The CDR3 reads CAWNRMAGTGELFF. The CDR3 DNA sequence: TGTGCCTGGAATCGAATGGCGGGCACCGGGGAGCTGTTTTTT. The variable domain in full, with the rest retrieved from reference TRBV30 and TRBJ2-2, is SQTIHQWPATLVQPVGSPLSLECTVEGTSNPNLYWYRQAAGRGLQLLFYSVGIGQISSEVPQNLSASRPQDRQFILSSKKLLLSDSGFYLCAWNRMAGTGELFFGEGSRLTVL.

V gene TRBV27 combines with J gene TRBJ2-7; 7 bases are shared with TRBD2. CDR1 is MNHEY, CDR2 SMNVEV, per germline (reference sequence). V trimming: 4 bases; J trimming: 0 bases; junction bases outside the gene matches: 3. The CDR3 has 14 residues. CDR3 nucleotides: TGTGCCAGCAGTTGGGACTACCTCTCCTACGAGCAGTACTTC. Residues: CASSWDYLSYEQYF.

The V and J genes are TRBV5-4 and TRBJ2-5, with 8 bases lining up with TRBD2. Germline loops: CDR1 SGHNT, CDR2 YYREEE (reference sequence). This CDR3 is built from 15 residues. J lost 4 bases, V lost 4 bases, and 9 bases had no gene match. DNA for the CDR3: TGTGCCAGCAGCGCGAGCGGGGGAGAACTAGAGACCCAGTACTTC. Protein sequence: CASSASGGELETQYF. Using reference TRBV5-4 and TRBJ2-5 for the parts outside the CDR3, the full variable domain is ETGVTQSPTHLIKTRGQQVTLRCSSQSGHNTVSWYQQALGQGPQFIFQYYREEENGRGNFPPRFSGLQFPNYSSELNVNALELDDSALYLCASSASGGELETQYFGPGTRLLVL.

The chain employs TRBV19 and TRBJ2-1, with TRBD1 matching over 8 bases. Germline CDR1 is LNHDA and CDR2 is SQIVND (reference sequence). The CDR3 runs 14 residues. The J segment lost 7 bases and the V segment lost 6 bases, leaving 8 bases of the junction unmatched. The CDR3 protein is CASRRAGGLNEQFF. As DNA, the CDR3 is TGTGCCAGTAGGCGGGCAGGGGGCTTGAATGAGCAGTTCTTC. The whole variable domain, filled in from reference TRBV19 and TRBJ2-1, reads DGGITQSPKYLFRKEGQNVTLSCEQNLNHDAMYWYRQDPGQGLRLIYYSQIVNDFQKGDIAEGYSVSREKKESFPLTVTSAQKNPTAFYLCASRRAGGLNEQFFGPGTRLTVL.

The chain is built from TRBV29-1 and TRBJ1-1; a weak D match, TRBD1 (5 bases). CDR1 SQVTM and CDR2 ANQGSEA come from the germline V gene. V dropped 2 bases and J dropped 10 bases, with 14 bases sitting between them. The CDR3 runs to 12 residues. Written as DNA, the CDR3 is TGCAGCGTTGAACGACAGACGGTTAGAGCTTTCTTT. It is translated as CSVERQTVRAFF.

The rearrangement links TRBV19 to TRBJ1-2; D remains ambiguous. The CDR3 length is 13 residues. Looked up from germline, CDR1 is LNHDA and CDR2 is SQIVND (reference sequence). The ends were cut back, 9 bases at V and 8 bases at J, with 19 bases in the middle. In nucleotides, the CDR3 is TGTGCCAGCAGACGAAGTAGTACCTTCGGCTACACCTTC. This translates into CASRRSSTFGYTF.

The V call is TRBV2, the J call TRBJ1-1; maybe TRBD1 (5 bases). This CDR3 comprises 14 residues. CDR1 and CDR2 (germline): SNHLY, FYNNEI. Trimming stripped 0 bases from V and 2 bases from J, with 7 bases between. CDR3 sequence: CASSEAGVNTEAFF. CDR3 sequence (DNA): TGTGCCAGCAGTGAAGCAGGGGTCAACACTGAAGCTTTCTTT.